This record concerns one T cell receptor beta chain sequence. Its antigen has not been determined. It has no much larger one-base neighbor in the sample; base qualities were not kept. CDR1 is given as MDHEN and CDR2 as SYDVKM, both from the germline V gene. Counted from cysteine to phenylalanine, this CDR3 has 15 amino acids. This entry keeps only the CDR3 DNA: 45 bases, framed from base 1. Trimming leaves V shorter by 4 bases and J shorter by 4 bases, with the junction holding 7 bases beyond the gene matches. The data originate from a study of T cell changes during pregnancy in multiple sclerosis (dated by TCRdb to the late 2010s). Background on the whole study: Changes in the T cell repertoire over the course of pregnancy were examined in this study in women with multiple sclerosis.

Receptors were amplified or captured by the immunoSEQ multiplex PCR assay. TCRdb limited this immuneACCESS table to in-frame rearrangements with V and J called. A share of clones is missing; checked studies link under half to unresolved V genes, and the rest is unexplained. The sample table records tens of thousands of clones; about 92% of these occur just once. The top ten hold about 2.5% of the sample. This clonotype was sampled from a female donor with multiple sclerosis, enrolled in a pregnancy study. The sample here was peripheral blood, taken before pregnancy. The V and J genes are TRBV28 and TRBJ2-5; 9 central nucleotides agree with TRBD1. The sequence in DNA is TGTGCCAGCAGTTCCATAACAGGGGGCCGAGAGACCCAGTACTTC. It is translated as CASSSITGGRETQYF.